This T cell receptor (beta chain) was identified during a study of control samples from healthy donors and cancer patients. The CDR3 is made up of 14 amino acids. Germline lookup yields CDR1 MNHEY and CDR2 SVGAGI. V was pared by 8 bases and J by 0 bases, with 10 bases between. The data were produced by immunoSEQ multiplex PCR, yet TCRdb's version contains in-frame clones alone and is incomplete. The sample contains 120,000 or so clones, approximately 90% of which appear only once. Sequencing input: blood. The receptor comes from a man younger than 35 in good health. The V gene is TRBV6-5, the J gene TRBJ1-4; perhaps TRBD1 as D (5 bases). CDR3 in amino acids: CASGTQTTNEKLFF. In DNA form, the CDR3 reads TGTGCCAGCGGGACTCAGACAACTAATGAAAAACTGTTTTTT.